Listed below are T cell receptor beta chains from one sample, sequenced in a study of OX40 agonist ivuxolimab in advanced cancers. Sequenced by immunoSEQ multiplex PCR; TCRdb stores in-frame clones only, minus some. The table records some 10,000 clones, 55% to 75% of them present only once. The specimen was CD4+ or CD8+ T cells sorted from blood, collected in a trial of the OX40 agonist ivuxolimab. The receptors here all came from an adult with an advanced solid tumor such as melanoma, head and neck, liver or kidney cancer. Both conserved end residues are part of each CDR3. The D gene is left open where the match is weak. Size is omitted from some rows. Given values are once, few, many or a class for expanded clones.

D gene: .
clone size: few
V gene: TRBV4-3
J gene: TRBJ2-7
CDR3 protein: CASSQDQGPYEQYF
CDR3 DNA: TGCGCCAGCAGCCAAGATCAGGGCCCCTACGAGCAGTACTTC

D gene: TRBD1
clone size: .
V gene: TRBV4-2
J gene: TRBJ2-1
CDR3 protein: CASSRQTGHADNEQFF
CDR3 DNA: TGTGCCAGCAGCCGGCAGACAGGGCATGCAGACAATGAGCAGTTCTTC

D gene: .
clone size: .
V gene: TRBV5-6
J gene: TRBJ2-3
CDR3 protein: CASSLLEDTQYF
CDR3 DNA: TGTGCCAGCAGCTTGCTCGAAGATACGCAGTATTTT

D gene: .
clone size: .
V gene: TRBV7-9
J gene: TRBJ2-1
CDR3 protein: CAIPRTDLTYNEQFF
CDR3 DNA: TGTGCCATCCCCCGGACAGACCTAACCTACAATGAGCAGTTCTTC

D gene: .
clone size: .
V gene: TRBV7-9
J gene: TRBJ2-7
CDR3 protein: CASSLAAVVGSYEQYF
CDR3 DNA: TGTGCCAGCAGCTTAGCTGCGGTAGTGGGGTCCTACGAGCAGTACTTC

D gene: .
clone size: .
V gene: TRBV25-1
J gene: TRBJ2-7
CDR3 protein: CASSDPPLGQYF
CDR3 DNA: TGTGCCAGCAGTGATCCACCCCTCGGGCAGTACTTC

D gene: TRBD2
clone size: few
V gene: TRBV28
J gene: TRBJ2-7
CDR3 protein: CASTQREIAGGPYEQYF
CDR3 DNA: TGTGCCAGCACACAACGGGAAATAGCGGGAGGGCCCTACGAGCAGTACTTC

D gene: .
clone size: few
V gene: TRBV10-3
J gene: TRBJ2-1
CDR3 protein: CAISEGSGTREFF
CDR3 DNA: TGTGCCATCAGTGAGGGATCCGGGACCCGCGAGTTCTTC

D gene: TRBD1
clone size: .
V gene: TRBV27
J gene: TRBJ2-1
CDR3 protein: CASSLSDRGNEQFF
CDR3 DNA: TGTGCCAGCAGTTTATCGGACAGGGGTAATGAGCAGTTCTTC

D gene: .
clone size: once
V gene: TRBV19
J gene: TRBJ1-1
CDR3 protein: CASTYGNTEAFF
CDR3 DNA: TGTGCCAGTACTTACGGGAACACTGAAGCTTTCTTT

D gene: .
clone size: few
V gene: TRBV29-1
J gene: TRBJ2-7
CDR3 protein: CSVEAGVSSYEQYF
CDR3 DNA: TGCAGCGTTGAAGCGGGTGTGAGCTCCTACGAGCAGTACTTC

D gene: .
clone size: .
V gene: TRBV27
J gene: TRBJ2-5
CDR3 protein: CASSRRPQETQYF
CDR3 DNA: TGTGCCAGCAGTCGTCGGCCCCAAGAGACCCAGTACTTC

D gene: .
clone size: .
V gene: TRBV7-9
J gene: TRBJ1-2
CDR3 protein: CASTDPQGWAYGYTF
CDR3 DNA: TGTGCCAGCACCGATCCCCAGGGGTGGGCCTATGGCTACACCTTC

D gene: .
clone size: .
V gene: TRBV11-2
J gene: TRBJ2-2
CDR3 protein: CASSLSPPGVGNTGELFF
CDR3 DNA: TGTGCCAGCAGCTTATCCCCTCCGGGAGTGGGGAACACCGGGGAGCTGTTTTTT

D gene: .
clone size: medium-sized
V gene: TRBV6-5
J gene: TRBJ2-1
CDR3 protein: CASSYGEYNEQFF
CDR3 DNA: TGTGCCAGCAGTTACGGGGAGTACAATGAGCAGTTCTTC

D gene: .
clone size: few
V gene: TRBV11-1
J gene: TRBJ2-7
CDR3 protein: CASSFTGIRYEQYF
CDR3 DNA: TGTGCCAGCAGCTTTACAGGAATCCGATACGAGCAGTACTTC

D gene: TRBD2
clone size: .
V gene: TRBV19
J gene: TRBJ2-3
CDR3 protein: CASSPIAGDGVTQYF
CDR3 DNA: TGTGCCAGTAGTCCCATAGCGGGGGATGGGGTTACGCAGTATTTT

D gene: .
clone size: .
V gene: TRBV4-2
J gene: TRBJ2-2
CDR3 protein: CASSQDPGLFTGELFF
CDR3 DNA: TGTGCCAGCAGCCAAGATCCGGGCCTCTTCACCGGGGAGCTGTTTTTT

D gene: .
clone size: .
V gene: TRBV7-7
J gene: TRBJ2-1
CDR3 protein: CASSPRTGNEQFF
CDR3 DNA: TGTGCTAGCAGCCCAAGAACCGGCAATGAGCAGTTCTTC

D gene: TRBD2
clone size: .
V gene: TRBV5-1
J gene: TRBJ2-7
CDR3 protein: CASSPSGRAHEQYF
CDR3 DNA: TGCGCCAGCAGCCCTAGCGGGAGGGCCCACGAGCAGTACTTC

D gene: TRBD1
clone size: .
V gene: TRBV28
J gene: TRBJ1-5
CDR3 protein: CASSFGQGFRQPQHF
CDR3 DNA: TGTGCCAGCAGCTTTGGACAGGGCTTTAGGCAGCCCCAGCATTTT

D gene: TRBD1
clone size: .
V gene: TRBV19
J gene: TRBJ1-5
CDR3 protein: CASSMTGTGNQPQHF
CDR3 DNA: TGTGCCAGTAGTATGACCGGGACAGGGAATCAGCCCCAGCATTTT

D gene: .
clone size: few
V gene: TRBV29-1
J gene: TRBJ2-6
CDR3 protein: CSVDPAGGHSSSGANVLTF
CDR3 DNA: TGCAGCGTTGACCCGGCCGGTGGACACTCCAGCTCTGGGGCCAACGTCCTGACTTTC

D gene: TRBD2
clone size: .
V gene: TRBV6-6
J gene: TRBJ2-2
CDR3 protein: CASSYAGGDTGELFF
CDR3 DNA: TGTGCCAGCAGTTACGCGGGAGGGGACACCGGGGAGCTGTTTTTT

D gene: TRBD1
clone size: few
V gene: TRBV15
J gene: TRBJ2-5
CDR3 protein: CATSRDSNTGTGVETQYF
CDR3 DNA: TGTGCCACCAGCAGAGATTCTAATACCGGGACAGGGGTGGAGACCCAGTACTTC

D gene: TRBD1
clone size: .
V gene: TRBV6-5
J gene: TRBJ2-5
CDR3 protein: CASSMTGGELETQYF
CDR3 DNA: TGTGCCAGCAGCATGACAGGGGGCGAATTGGAGACCCAGTACTTC

D gene: .
clone size: few
V gene: TRBV6-5
J gene: TRBJ2-5
CDR3 protein: CASAAGIQETQYF
CDR3 DNA: TGTGCCAGCGCCGCAGGAATTCAAGAGACCCAGTACTTC

D gene: .
clone size: few
V gene: TRBV2
J gene: TRBJ2-5
CDR3 protein: CASRTQDSQETQYF
CDR3 DNA: TGTGCCAGCAGAACGCAGGACAGCCAAGAGACCCAGTACTTC

D gene: .
clone size: .
V gene: TRBV5-5
J gene: TRBJ2-3
CDR3 protein: CASGTSTDTQYF
CDR3 DNA: TGTGCCAGCGGTACGAGCACAGATACGCAGTATTTT

D gene: .
clone size: .
V gene: TRBV7-2
J gene: TRBJ2-3
CDR3 protein: CASSLGAEWATDTQYF
CDR3 DNA: TGTGCCAGCAGCTTAGGGGCAGAATGGGCTACAGATACGCAGTATTTT

D gene: .
clone size: .
V gene: TRBV20-1
J gene: TRBJ2-3
CDR3 protein: CSGGTQYF
CDR3 DNA: TGCAGTGGGGGAACGCAGTATTTT

D gene: .
clone size: once
V gene: TRBV29-1
J gene: TRBJ2-7
CDR3 protein: CSVEDGAYEQYF
CDR3 DNA: TGCAGCGTTGAAGATGGGGCCTACGAGCAGTACTTC

D gene: .
clone size: .
V gene: TRBV5-1
J gene: TRBJ2-1
CDR3 protein: CASSPGIYNEQFF
CDR3 DNA: TGCGCCAGCAGCCCCGGGATTTACAATGAGCAGTTCTTC

D gene: .
clone size: once
V gene: TRBV25-1
J gene: TRBJ2-3
CDR3 protein: CARNNWGTDTQYF
CDR3 DNA: TGTGCCAGGAACAACTGGGGCACAGATACGCAGTATTTT

D gene: .
clone size: few
V gene: TRBV5-4
J gene: TRBJ2-7
CDR3 protein: CASSSAVGGSGYEQYF
CDR3 DNA: TGTGCCAGCAGCTCGGCGGTAGGGGGTTCGGGTTACGAGCAGTACTTC

D gene: .
clone size: .
V gene: TRBV7-2
J gene: TRBJ1-2
CDR3 protein: CASSFLRDGYTF
CDR3 DNA: TGTGCCAGCAGCTTTTTACGAGATGGCTACACCTTC

D gene: .
clone size: .
V gene: TRBV28
J gene: TRBJ1-4
CDR3 protein: CASRGTDATNEKLFF
CDR3 DNA: TGTGCCAGCAGGGGTACAGATGCAACTAATGAAAAACTGTTTTTT

D gene: TRBD1
clone size: .
V gene: TRBV6-5
J gene: TRBJ2-3
CDR3 protein: CASSYSTGGADTQYF
CDR3 DNA: TGTGCCAGCAGTTACTCCACAGGGGGAGCAGATACGCAGTATTTT

D gene: .
clone size: .
V gene: TRBV9
J gene: TRBJ2-5
CDR3 protein: CASSPPLQETQYF
CDR3 DNA: TGTGCCAGCAGCCCCCCCCTTCAAGAGACCCAGTACTTC

D gene: .
clone size: .
V gene: TRBV4-3
J gene: TRBJ2-1
CDR3 protein: CASSLGWSDSYNEQFF
CDR3 DNA: TGCGCCAGCAGCCTCGGGTGGTCGGACTCCTACAATGAGCAGTTCTTC

D gene: .
clone size: .
V gene: TRBV25-1
J gene: TRBJ2-1
CDR3 protein: CASSWGASNEQFF
CDR3 DNA: TGTGCCAGCAGCTGGGGGGCTTCGAATGAGCAGTTCTTC

D gene: .
clone size: .
V gene: TRBV7-9
J gene: TRBJ2-2
CDR3 protein: CASSPPARVGELFF
CDR3 DNA: TGTGCCAGCAGCCCTCCGGCCCGGGTGGGGGAGCTGTTTTTT

D gene: .
clone size: .
V gene: TRBV6-5
J gene: TRBJ1-1
CDR3 protein: CASSYSVGTEAFF
CDR3 DNA: TGTGCCAGCAGTTACTCAGTAGGGACTGAAGCTTTCTTT

D gene: .
clone size: few
V gene: TRBV19
J gene: TRBJ2-7
CDR3 protein: CASSTTITYEQYF
CDR3 DNA: TGTGCCAGTAGTACGACTATTACCTACGAGCAGTACTTC

D gene: .
clone size: .
V gene: TRBV9
J gene: TRBJ2-2
CDR3 protein: CASSISSTDANTGELFF
CDR3 DNA: TGTGCCAGCAGCATTTCCTCGACAGACGCGAACACCGGGGAGCTGTTTTTT

D gene: TRBD2
clone size: .
V gene: TRBV7-2
J gene: TRBJ2-1
CDR3 protein: CASSFTSGGAFYNEQFF
CDR3 DNA: TGTGCCAGCAGCTTTACTAGCGGGGGGGCGTTCTACAATGAGCAGTTCTTC

D gene: .
clone size: few
V gene: TRBV19
J gene: TRBJ2-7
CDR3 protein: CASSPRVLSGEQYF
CDR3 DNA: TGTGCCAGTAGTCCGCGGGTCCTTTCGGGAGAGCAGTACTTC

D gene: .
clone size: .
V gene: TRBV19
J gene: TRBJ1-3
CDR3 protein: CASSIGAGNTIYF
CDR3 DNA: TGTGCCAGTAGTATAGGGGCTGGAAACACCATATATTTT

D gene: TRBD1
clone size: once
V gene: TRBV5-8
J gene: TRBJ1-2
CDR3 protein: CASSLARDSGYTF
CDR3 DNA: TGTGCCAGCAGCTTGGCCAGGGACAGTGGCTACACCTTC

D gene: .
clone size: .
V gene: TRBV28
J gene: TRBJ2-1
CDR3 protein: CASSPSYNEQFF
CDR3 DNA: TGTGCCAGCAGCCCCTCCTACAATGAGCAGTTCTTC

D gene: TRBD2
clone size: once
V gene: TRBV28
J gene: TRBJ2-7
CDR3 protein: CASSLSTSGKRYEQYF
CDR3 DNA: TGTGCCAGCAGTTTATCCACTAGCGGGAAAAGGTACGAGCAGTACTTC

D gene: .
clone size: .
V gene: TRBV27
J gene: TRBJ2-7
CDR3 protein: CASSLSGGEQYF
CDR3 DNA: TGTGCCAGCAGTTTATCCGGGGGCGAGCAGTACTTC

D gene: TRBD1
clone size: .
V gene: TRBV19
J gene: TRBJ1-1
CDR3 protein: CASSNYTGVNTEAFF
CDR3 DNA: TGTGCCAGTAGTAATTACACAGGGGTGAACACTGAAGCTTTCTTT

D gene: .
clone size: few
V gene: TRBV27
J gene: TRBJ2-4
CDR3 protein: CASSLSWQGGYIQYF
CDR3 DNA: TGTGCCAGCAGTTTATCTTGGCAGGGGGGATACATTCAGTACTTC

D gene: TRBD1
clone size: .
V gene: TRBV2
J gene: TRBJ1-5
CDR3 protein: CASKGTGDRNQPQHF
CDR3 DNA: TGTGCCAGCAAAGGGACAGGGGACCGGAATCAGCCCCAGCATTTT

D gene: .
clone size: once
V gene: TRBV7-8
J gene: TRBJ1-5
CDR3 protein: CASSLGGGHSNQPQHF
CDR3 DNA: TGTGCCAGCAGCTTAGGGGGCGGACATAGCAATCAGCCCCAGCATTTT

D gene: .
clone size: .
V gene: TRBV30
J gene: TRBJ2-1
CDR3 protein: CAGSGHRSYNEQFF
CDR3 DNA: TGTGCCGGGTCGGGACACCGCTCCTACAATGAGCAGTTCTTC